The 28 T cell receptor beta chains reported below all come from one sample, sequenced in a study of T cells in Graves' hyperthyroidism and ophthalmopathy. TCR beta CDR3 sequences were amplified from RNA transcripts. The HTBI primer set served for first-round RT-PCR of the TCR CDR3. One entry per CDR3 protein results from TCRdb running MiXCR on the multiplex PCR reads. The sample carries 500,000 or so distinct CDR3 sequences, 15% to 20% recorded once. The sample consisted of blood. The receptors derive from a woman between 18 and 29 years old with Graves' ophthalmopathy.

This clonotype was seen only a few times. At one end, the junction sequence differs from germline, possibly due to a read error. The CDR3 loop is CASSQGKGGTGYGYTF. The CDR3 DNA is TGTGCCAGCAGTCAAGGGAAAGGGGGCACGGGCTATGGCTACACCTTC. The V gene is TRBV4-2, the J gene TRBJ1-2; 7 bases match TRBD1. The CDR3 length is 16 residues. Germline V lookup: CDR1 LGHNA, CDR2 YNFKEQ.

This clonotype has a count of ten or more. The V and J genes are TRBV7-9 and TRBJ1-2, with 7 bases fitting TRBD1. V shed 3 bases, J shed 7 bases, and the junction held 14 bases outside the gene matches. In germline, CDR1 is SEHNR, CDR2 FQNEAQ (reference sequence). This CDR3 contains 16 residues. The CDR3 here is CASSFGVRGVLGGYTF. Written as DNA, the CDR3 is TGTGCCAGCAGCTTCGGCGTCAGGGGGGTCTTAGGTGGCTACACCTTC.

The chain employs TRBV6-5 and TRBJ2-3, with D perhaps matching TRBD1 (5 bases). In germline, CDR1 is MNHEY, CDR2 SVGAGI. The CDR3 is made up of 15 amino acids. V was clipped by 2 bases and J by 0 bases, with 9 bases between them. The CDR3 is CASSYGRASTDTQYF. CDR3 DNA sequence: TGTGCCAGCAGTTACGGCAGGGCTAGCACAGATACGCAGTATTTT.

The chain uses TRBV20-1 and TRBJ2-7; 10 positions match TRBD1. From germline, CDR1 is DFQATT and CDR2 SNEGSKA (reference sequence). CDR3 size: 14 residues. The V segment lost 7 bases and the J segment 3 bases; nucleotides outside the gene matches: 9. The CDR3 DNA reads as TGCAGTGTTCGTATATGGACAGGGGGCTACGAGCAGTACTTC. This gives the protein CSVRIWTGGYEQYF.

This chain links TRBV5-1 with TRBJ2-7; possibly TRBD1 for D (5 bases). CDR3 length equals 13 residues. CDR1 and CDR2 (germline): SGHRS, YFSETQ. Trimming took 7 bases from V and 0 from J, leaving 11 bases between them. CDR3: CASAQGSSYEQYF. The CDR3 nucleotides read TGCGCCAGCGCGCAGGGAAGCTCCTACGAGCAGTACTTC.

This clonotype was picked up many times. This sequence joins TRBV5-1 and TRBJ1-1, with D perhaps TRBD1 (6 bases). V was shortened by 3 bases and J by 0 bases, with 12 bases between the two germline ends. The CDR3 is made up of 15 amino acids. Looked up from germline, CDR1 is SGHRS and CDR2 is YFSETQ. The CDR3 coding sequence is TGCGCCAGCAGCTGGAGGGACACCATGAACACTGAAGCTTTCTTT. Translating it yields CASSWRDTMNTEAFF.

CDR3 sequence reads: CASSWTGTGEGSPLHF. The CDR3 region has the DNA TGTGCCAGCAGTTGGACCGGGACAGGGGAGGGTTCACCCCTCCACTTT. The chain recombines TRBV28 with TRBJ1-6; TRBD1 matches 10 bases. Trimming at V came to 4 bases and at J to 9 bases, leaving 9 bases not matched to a gene. The CDR3 has 16 amino acids. The germline V gene has CDR1 MDHEN and CDR2 SYDVKM.

To note about this clonotype: A much larger clonotype is one base distant, so this may be a read error. V usage is TRBV7-4 and J usage is TRBJ2-7; no reliable D call. CDR3 length equals 13 residues. CDR1 and CDR2 from the germline V gene are SGHVT and SQSDAQ. The CDR3 region is CTSSRTVPYEQYF. The CDR3 DNA sequence: TGTACCAGCAGCCGGACGGTCCCCTACGAGCAGTACTTC.

There are many counts of this clonotype. The V call is TRBV6-2 or TRBV6-3, the J call TRBJ2-1; 7 bases line up with TRBD1. J gave up 8 bases and V 6 bases, and 10 bases lay outside the gene matches. Germline assignment: CDR1 MNHEY and CDR2 SVGEGT. The CDR3 runs to 14 residues. The CDR3 loop reads CASRHDRAAYEQFF. In DNA, the CDR3 is TGTGCCAGCAGACACGACAGGGCGGCGTATGAGCAGTTCTTC.

In its sample, this clonotype was seen many times. This chain joins TRBV7-8 and TRBJ2-2, with D possibly TRBD1 on 5 matching bases. The CDR3 sequence is 15 residues long. With 4 bases removed from V and 6 bases from J, the gap between germline ends came to 15 bases. Germline assignment: CDR1 SGHVS and CDR2 FQNEAQ. CDR3 protein: CASSSIRVVAGELFF. CDR3 sequence (DNA): TGTGCCAGCAGCTCTATCAGGGTTGTGGCCGGGGAGCTGTTTTTT.

This CDR3 reads CASSLPPDQGFPWAQHF. In DNA, the CDR3 is TGTGCCAGCAGTTTACCACCCGACCAGGGGTTCCCTTGGGCCCAGCATTTT. The V call is TRBV28, the J call TRBJ1-5; D is possibly TRBD1 (6 bases). Germline V gene data show CDR1 as MDHEN and CDR2 as SYDVKM. This CDR3 is 17 amino acids long. The germline V and J ends were trimmed by 2 bases and 11 bases, with 25 bases remaining between them.

This clonotype was detected ten times or more. The rearrangement uses TRBV27 and TRBJ2-7, with 7 bases matching TRBD2. The CDR3 sequence is 15 residues long. The germline V gene has CDR1 MNHEY and CDR2 SMNVEV (reference sequence). V shed 5 bases and J 2 bases; nucleotides not matched to a gene: 9. The CDR3 region has the DNA TGTGCCAGCAGTCTTTCAAGCGGGGATACCTACGAGCAGTACTTC. Translating it yields CASSLSSGDTYEQYF.

This clonotype was recorded many times. The rearrangement joins TRBV7-8 to TRBJ1-2; 7 bases line up with TRBD1. This CDR3 has 15 residues. The J segment lost 5 bases and the V segment lost 5 bases, leaving 11 bases of the junction unmatched. Germline values: CDR1 SGHVS, CDR2 FQNEAQ. CDR3 region: CASSQRQGRGYGYTF. The DNA for the CDR3 is TGTGCCAGCAGCCAGAGACAGGGCCGAGGATATGGCTACACCTTC. The full variable domain, its missing parts supplied by reference TRBV7-8 and TRBJ1-2, is GAGVSQSPRYKVAKRGQDVALRCDPISGHVSLFWYQQALGQGPEFLTYFQNEAQLDKSGLPSDRFFAERPEGSVSTLKIQRTQQEDSAVYLCASSQRQGRGYGYTFGSGTRLTVV.

The sample holds many counts of this clonotype. This chain joins TRBV28 and TRBJ1-4; TRBD1 agrees at 7 bases. V was pared by 2 bases and J by 4 bases, with 4 bases of the junction left unmatched. The length of the CDR3 is 15 residues. CDR1 and CDR2 from the germline V gene are MDHEN and SYDVKM. The CDR3 here is CASSLQQGFNEKLFF. CDR3 DNA sequence: TGTGCCAGCAGTTTACAACAGGGGTTTAATGAAAAACTGTTTTTT.

This clonotype has just a few counts. The CDR3: CASSLTLARTQYEQYF. The CDR3 coding sequence is TGTGCCAGCAGTTTAACCCTAGCGCGGACCCAATACGAGCAGTACTTC. V gene TRBV28 combines with J gene TRBJ2-7; perhaps TRBD2 as D (6 bases). Germline CDR1 reads MDHEN; CDR2 reads SYDVKM. This CDR3 has 16 residues. The V end lost 2 bases, the J end lost 4 bases, and 18 bases lay between the germline ends.

This clonotype was seen at least ten times. The chain is built from TRBV30 and TRBJ2-7; either TRBD1 or TRBD2 may supply D (5 bases each). The CDR3 loop spans 13 amino acids. Trimming stripped 3 bases from V and 3 bases from J, with 12 bases between. The V gene's germline CDR1 is GTSNPN and CDR2 SVGIG (reference sequence). CDR3: CAWSGASRYEQYF. Here the CDR3 DNA reads TGTGCCTGGAGCGGGGCTAGCCGCTACGAGCAGTACTTC.

This clonotype came up a few times. The chain employs TRBV6-1 and TRBJ1-5, with 10 positions matching TRBD1. CDR3 length: 17 residues. Germline-derived CDR1 and CDR2 are MNHNS and SASEGT. V shed 7 bases and J 2 bases; nucleotides not matched to a gene: 11. CDR3 nucleotide sequence: TGTGCCAGCACGGGACAGGGGTTCATATATGGCAATCAGCCCCAGCATTTT. Protein sequence: CASTGQGFIYGNQPQHF.

This clonotype was counted between two and nine times. The chain couples TRBV29-1 to TRBJ1-1, with no clear D. V lost 7 bases and J lost 5, with 11 bases in between. This CDR3 comprises 11 residues. Germline values: CDR1 SQVTM, CDR2 ANQGSEA. CDR3 protein: CSGSDGTEAFF. CDR3 sequence (DNA): TGCAGCGGATCAGACGGGACTGAAGCTTTCTTT.

V usage is TRBV20-1 and J usage is TRBJ2-7; TRBD2 aligns across 10 bases. The germline gives CDR1 DFQATT, CDR2 SNEGSKA (reference sequence). This CDR3 contains 15 residues. V was clipped by 3 bases and J by 2 bases; unmatched bases: 7. CDR3 nucleotide sequence: TGCAGTGCTAGCGCTAGCGGGGGAAAAACCTACGAGCAGTACTTC. It yields the protein CSASASGGKTYEQYF.

This clonotype was observed at least ten times. The chain carries TRBV20-1 and TRBJ2-1; 11 bases map to TRBD2. V gave up 6 bases and J gave up 1 base; unmatched junction bases: 2. This CDR3 region has 14 residues. The germline V gene encodes CDR1 DFQATT and CDR2 SNEGSKA (reference sequence). CDR3 nucleotide sequence: TGCAGTGCCCTAGCGGGAGGATCCTACAATGAGCAGTTCTTC. It specifies CSALAGGSYNEQFF.

In this sample, this clonotype turned up a few times. This chain links TRBV6-1 with TRBJ1-3, with D unclear. V shed 6 bases and J shed 0 bases, with 12 bases lying between them. The CDR3 covers 15 residues. The V gene's germline CDR1 is MNHNS and CDR2 SASEGT. CDR3: CASRTTWSSGNTIYF. The CDR3 region has the DNA TGTGCCAGCAGAACAACTTGGAGCTCTGGAAACACCATATATTTT.

This clonotype has more than one count but fewer than ten. Sequence at one end of the junction differs from germline and may be a read error. The rearrangement joins TRBV7-7 to TRBJ2-2; 11 positions agree with TRBD2. The CDR3 length is 21 residues. Per the germline V gene, CDR1 is SSHAT and CDR2 is FNYEAQ (reference sequence). The CDR3 sequence: CASSFSLPASGGKSDTGELFF. The CDR3 nucleotides are TGTGCTAGCAGCTTCTCCCTCCCAGCTAGCGGGGGGAAAAGCGACACCGGGGAGCTGTTTTTT.

V gene TRBV20-1 combines with J gene TRBJ1-2, with no clear D. CDR1 and CDR2 from the germline V gene are DFQATT and SNEGSKA (reference sequence). Trimming cost V 1 base and J 3 bases, with 18 bases left between them. CDR3 length equals 16 residues. The CDR3 spells CSARAAEETLDYGYTF. The CDR3 DNA reads TGCAGTGCTAGAGCGGCGGAAGAGACATTGGACTATGGCTACACCTTC.

This clonotype was recorded many times. This chain joins TRBV18 and TRBJ1-1, with D uncertain. The germline V gene has CDR1 KGHSH and CDR2 LQKENI. Trimming removed 2 bases at V and 0 bases at J, with 10 bases between. This CDR3 region has 15 residues. The CDR3 region is CASSPWPALNTEAFF. CDR3 coding DNA: TGTGCCAGCTCACCATGGCCGGCGTTGAACACTGAAGCTTTCTTT.

Many counts were recorded for this clonotype. The chain couples TRBV7-3 to TRBJ1-2; D unresolved. Germline assignment: CDR1 SGHTA and CDR2 FQGTGA. The V end lost 2 bases, the J end lost 0 bases, and 7 bases lay between the germline ends. The CDR3 contains 14 residues. CDR3 protein: CASSLDPANYGYTF. CDR3 DNA: TGTGCCAGCAGCTTAGATCCCGCTAACTATGGCTACACCTTC.

This clonotype was picked up a small number of times. V gene TRBV29-1 combines with J gene TRBJ1-4; tentative D call: TRBD1 (5 bases). The germline V and J ends were trimmed by 6 bases and 8 bases, with 10 bases remaining between them. The length of the CDR3 is 11 residues. Germline V lookup: CDR1 SQVTM, CDR2 ANQGSEA. CDR3 protein: CSVPGGEKLFF. In nucleotides, the CDR3 is TGCAGCGTCCCTGGGGGGGAAAAACTGTTTTTT.

V and J are TRBV5-1 and TRBJ1-3; 7 bases align to TRBD1. CDR1 and CDR2 from the germline V gene are SGHRS and YFSETQ. The CDR3 is 14 amino acids. Trimming at V came to 7 bases and at J to 2 bases, leaving 6 bases not matched to a gene. The CDR3 nucleotides read TGCGCCAGCTCCCGGGACAGACCTGGAAACACCATATATTTT. Translating gives CASSRDRPGNTIYF.

The chain employs TRBV13 and TRBJ2-5; 9 bases are a match to TRBD2. Germline V lookup: CDR1 PRHDT, CDR2 FYEKMQ (reference sequence). V shed 3 bases, J shed 5 bases, and the junction held 7 bases outside the gene matches. This CDR3 comprises 15 residues. CDR3 in DNA: TGTGCCAGCAGCTTCGGCGGGAGGGCCGAGGAGACCCAGTACTTC. Protein: CASSFGGRAEETQYF.